This TCR beta chain originates from a study of OX40 agonist ivuxolimab in advanced cancers. Study summary: Patients were dosed with the agonistic anti-OX40 (CD134) antibody ivuxolimab. The eligibility criteria allowed prior anti-PD-1, anti-PD-L1 or anti-CTLA-4 therapy, and 30% to 40% had some. Patients achieving partial responses numbered three: one hepatocellular carcinoma case and two cutaneous melanoma cases. Findings of the study overall: CD4+ and CD8+ blood T cells expanded clonally by week 6 at 0.1 to 3.0 mg/kg.

Regarding this clone: Its antigen is currently unknown.

Using immunoSEQ multiplex PCR, the repertoire was profiled, and TCRdb retains in-frame clones only, with some absent. Among fewer than 50,000 clones listed, roughly nine tenths were seen once. Germline CDR1 and CDR2: MNHNS and SASEGT. V dropped 7 bases and J dropped 9 bases, with 19 bases sitting between them. The CDR3 sequence is 14 residues long. This chain joins TRBV6-1 and TRBJ2-1; D is ambiguous. The sequencing here drew on CD4+ or CD8+ T cells sorted from blood, taken in a trial of the OX40 agonist ivuxolimab. This TCR derives from an adult with an advanced solid tumor such as melanoma, head and neck, liver or kidney cancer. CDR3 bases: TGTGCCAGCAAGGGTAGCTGGGGATCTGGTGAGCAGTTCTTC. Amino acid sequence: CASKGSWGSGEQFF.